The next 23 T cell receptor beta chains were all read from a single sample in a study of T cell responses to AZD1222 COVID-19 vaccine. Sequencing used immunoSEQ multiplex PCR; TCRdb keeps in-frame clones, though not all of them. Among 160,000 or so clones listed, 90% to 95% were seen once. Sample: peripheral blood, taken on day 0 of AZD1222 vaccination. Source of these receptors: an adult in good health.

V and J are TRBV28 and TRBJ1-5; TRBD1 matches at 8 bases. The V gene's germline CDR1 is MDHEN and CDR2 SYDVKM. The CDR3 sequence is 19 residues long. V lost 7 bases, J lost 2 bases, and 19 bases stayed unmatched. In nucleotides, the CDR3 is TGTGCCAGCAAGAACGCCGGGACAGGAAAATCCCGGGGCAATCAGCCCCAGCATTTT. Translated: CASKNAGTGKSRGNQPQHF.

The V call is TRBV29-1, the J call TRBJ1-1; possibly TRBD1 for D (5 bases). V was pared by 3 bases and J by 1 base, with 12 bases between. The CDR3 contains 14 residues. Germline V lookup: CDR1 SQVTM, CDR2 ANQGSEA. CDR3 protein: CSVEAGTRNTEAFF. The CDR3 DNA is TGCAGCGTTGAGGCTGGGACGAGGAACACTGAAGCTTTCTTT.

The chain carries TRBV28 and TRBJ2-7; 13 nucleotides agree with TRBD2. The J segment lost 9 bases and the V segment lost 3 bases, leaving 8 bases of the junction unmatched. This CDR3 is 15 amino acids long. The V gene's germline CDR1 is MDHEN and CDR2 SYDVKM. The CDR3 DNA reads as TGTGCCAGCAGTTTGGTCGGACTAGCGGGAGATGTGCAGTACTTC. It encodes CASSLVGLAGDVQYF.

CDR3 sequence: CASSLARDRGQGYTF. Written as DNA, the CDR3 is TGTGCCAGCAGCTTAGCCCGGGACAGGGGGCAAGGCTACACCTTC. This chain uses TRBV7-8 with TRBJ1-2, with 12 positions matching TRBD1. V dropped 0 bases and J dropped 8; count of bases not matched to a gene: 4. There are 15 residues in the CDR3. Germline CDR1 reads SGHVS; CDR2 reads FQNEAQ.

This clone has only one observation. This chain uses TRBV5-6 with TRBJ1-4; a weak D match, TRBD1 (5 bases). Trimming shortened V by 3 bases and J by 6 bases, and 15 bases separated the two germline ends. The CDR3 runs to 15 residues. The germline V gene encodes CDR1 SGHDT and CDR2 YYEEEE. DNA of the CDR3: TGTGCCAGCAGCTCCCAAGGGGCCTGGGATGAAAAACTGTTTTTT. This codes for CASSSQGAWDEKLFF.

The chain links TRBV14 to TRBJ1-4; D gene unclear. V lost 1 base and J 8 bases, leaving 11 bases between the germline ends. The germline gives CDR1 SGHDN, CDR2 FVKESK. The CDR3 has 14 amino acids. This chain's CDR3 is CASSQGGPEEKLFF. DNA of the CDR3: TGTGCCAGCAGCCAAGGAGGGCCAGAGGAAAAACTGTTTTTT.

The gene calls are TRBV5-1 and TRBJ1-1, with TRBD1 identical over 11 bases. J lost 6 bases, V lost 4 bases, and 5 bases had no gene match. Germline V gene lookup returns CDR1 SGHRS and CDR2 YFSETQ. The length of the CDR3 is 14 residues. CDR3 residues: CASSLRTGGPEAFF. The DNA of the CDR3 is TGCGCCAGCAGCCTCAGGACAGGGGGCCCTGAAGCTTTCTTT.

This sequence joins TRBV30 and TRBJ1-3; 8 bases agree with TRBD1. The germline gives CDR1 GTSNPN, CDR2 SVGIG (reference sequence). The CDR3 runs to 15 residues. With 4 bases clipped from V and 4 bases from J, the junction kept 9 bases outside the gene matches. In DNA form, the CDR3 reads TGTGCCTGGACTATAACAGGGGGTCCCGGAAACACCATATATTTT. Translating gives CAWTITGGPGNTIYF.

CDR3 bases: TGTGCCAGCATCTCTAGTTCGTACCTTGAAGCTTTCTTT. Its protein product is CASISSSYLEAFF. V and J are TRBV5-6 and TRBJ1-1, with no clear D. V was pared by 6 bases and J by 7 bases, with 16 bases between. This CDR3 is 13 amino acids long. In germline, CDR1 is SGHDT, CDR2 YYEEEE.

This clone was found once. The CDR3, as DNA: TGTGCCAGCAGCGTAGGGAGCTCACCTGGAAACACCATATATTTT. Its protein product is CASSVGSSPGNTIYF. The V and J genes are TRBV9 and TRBJ1-3; D is unclear. This CDR3 spans 15 amino acids. Germline V lookup: CDR1 SGDLS, CDR2 YYNGEE. V gave up 0 bases and J gave up 2 bases, with 9 bases separating them.

This clone showed up just once. The chain recombines TRBV7-9 with TRBJ2-7; no reliable D call. The V gene's germline CDR1 is SEHNR and CDR2 FQNEAQ (reference sequence). This CDR3 is built from 12 residues. The ends were cut back, 5 bases at V and 4 bases at J, with 9 bases in the middle. DNA for the CDR3: TGTGCCAGCAGCCACGGAGTATACGAGCAGTACTTC. Translating gives CASSHGVYEQYF.

CDR3 protein: CASSFPGHRNEKLFF. The CDR3 nucleotides are TGTGCCAGCAGTTTCCCCGGACACCGAAATGAAAAACTGTTTTTT. The genes are TRBV28 and TRBJ1-4; a possible D gene is TRBD1 (5 bases). Looked up from germline, CDR1 is MDHEN and CDR2 is SYDVKM. V lost 3 bases and J lost 5, with 13 bases in between. The CDR3 extends over 15 amino acids.

This clone was detected only once. The chain links TRBV5-6 to TRBJ1-6, with TRBD1 as a possible D gene (6 bases). This CDR3 spans 15 amino acids. V was shortened by 0 bases and J by 7 bases, with 11 bases between the two germline ends. Germline values: CDR1 SGHDT, CDR2 YYEEEE. CDR3 protein: CASSLVSRGNSPLHF. The CDR3 DNA reads as TGTGCCAGCAGCTTGGTGTCCAGGGGCAATTCACCCCTCCACTTT.

The chain carries TRBV30 and TRBJ1-6, with D unclear. V dropped 0 bases and J dropped 6 bases, with 3 bases sitting between them. The germline V gene encodes CDR1 GTSNPN and CDR2 SVGIG (reference sequence). The CDR3 runs to 12 residues. CDR3 nucleotides: TGTGCCTGGAGTGTACCTAATTCACCCCTCCACTTT. It translates to CAWSVPNSPLHF.

This clone was seen just once. This chain connects TRBV30 to TRBJ1-2; D perhaps matches TRBD1 (5 bases). The CDR3 sequence is 15 residues long. Trimming pared 1 base from V and 7 bases from J, leaving 19 bases between. Germline CDR1 GTSNPN, CDR2 SVGIG (reference sequence). CDR3 loop: CAWSDPGRRSGGYTF. The CDR3 DNA is TGTGCCTGGAGTGACCCGGGACGGCGCTCTGGTGGCTACACCTTC. Looking up the rest from reference TRBV30 and TRBJ1-2 gives the full variable domain: SQTIHQWPATLVQPVGSPLSLECTVEGTSNPNLYWYRQAAGRGLQLLFYSVGIGQISSEVPQNLSASRPQDRQFILSSKKLLLSDSGFYLCAWSDPGRRSGGYTFGSGTRLTVV.

This sequence joins TRBV7-8 and TRBJ1-5; possible D gene TRBD1, 5 bases. This CDR3 region has 14 residues. Germline CDR1 and CDR2: SGHVS and FQNEAQ. V was cut by 5 bases and J by 7 bases, with 15 bases left in between. The CDR3 region is CASSRGRGTQPQHF. CDR3 bases: TGTGCCAGCAGCCGAGGTCGGGGGACGCAGCCCCAGCATTTT.

V gene TRBV7-2 combines with J gene TRBJ2-5; 9 nucleotides line up with TRBD2. This CDR3 has 15 amino acids. Unmatched junction bases numbered 10, after V lost 7 bases and J lost 4 bases. The germline V gene has CDR1 SGHTA and CDR2 FQGNSA. Here the CDR3 reads CASISGGDDRETQYF. The CDR3 DNA is TGTGCCAGCATTAGCGGGGGCGACGATAGAGAGACCCAGTACTTC.

The chain employs TRBV28 and TRBJ1-4, with 7 bases matching TRBD1. The trim removed 3 bases at V and 7 bases at J, leaving 8 bases unmatched. The CDR3 covers 15 residues. The germline CDR1 and CDR2 sequences are MDHEN and SYDVKM. In DNA, the CDR3 is TGTGCCAGCAGTTTTCAAGGGGGCGCAGGTGAAAAACTGTTTTTT. This sequence encodes CASSFQGGAGEKLFF.

The chain couples TRBV5-1 to TRBJ2-6; 8 nucleotides align to TRBD1. CDR3 length: 19 residues. Germline V gene sequence: CDR1 SGHRS, CDR2 YFSETQ. V lost 2 bases to trimming and J lost 2 bases; unmatched junction nucleotides: 12. The CDR3 loop reads CASSLEGPTGEAGANVLTF. The CDR3, as DNA: TGCGCCAGCAGCTTAGAGGGGCCGACAGGGGAGGCTGGGGCCAACGTCCTGACTTTC.

This clone was picked up a small number of times. The chain has TRBV20-1 and TRBJ1-5; no reliable D call. The CDR3 consists of 15 residues. The ends were cut back, 3 bases at V and 4 bases at J, with 16 bases in the middle. CDR1 and CDR2 from the germline V gene are DFQATT and SNEGSKA (reference sequence). The CDR3 loop reads CSASVGWVQNQPQHF. In nucleotides, the CDR3 is TGCAGTGCTAGTGTTGGGTGGGTCCAGAATCAGCCCCAGCATTTT.

The chain employs TRBV7-2 and TRBJ1-5; D might be TRBD1 (5 bases). Germline CDR1 SGHTA, CDR2 FQGNSA. There are 14 residues in the CDR3. Trimming stripped 2 bases from V and 8 bases from J, with 13 bases between. This chain's CDR3 is CASSLSGGFEPQHF. The CDR3 bases are TGTGCCAGCAGCTTATCGGGGGGGTTCGAGCCCCAGCATTTT.

This chain uses TRBV5-5 with TRBJ2-6, with 7 bases aligning to TRBD1. Looked up from germline, CDR1 is SGHKS and CDR2 is YYEKEE (reference sequence). The junction had 4 bases not matched to a gene; V was cut back by 2 bases and J by 2 bases. The CDR3 length is 16 residues. DNA for the CDR3: TGTGCCAGCAGCTTAACAGGGGAAGCTGGGGCCAACGTCCTGACTTTC. As protein: CASSLTGEAGANVLTF.

The V call is TRBV3-1 (or the pseudogene TRBV3-2), the J call TRBJ1-6; D gene uncertain. CDR3 size: 17 residues. Trimming stripped 2 bases from V and 8 bases from J, with 19 bases between. Germline CDR1 is LGHDT and CDR2 is YNNKEL (reference sequence). CDR3 sequence reads: CASSQSYGGLKYSPLHF. CDR3 DNA sequence: TGTGCCAGCAGCCAAAGTTACGGCGGGCTTAAGTATTCACCCCTCCACTTT.